This TCR beta chain is from a study of blood T cell repertoires in COVID-19. At the level of the study: Collection of acute and convalescent COVID-19 samples took place in the United States, Italy and Spain.

Clinical history reported by participants formed the basis on which cohorts were assigned. Germline V gives CDR1 SGHNT, CDR2 YYREEE (reference sequence). V lost 0 bases and J lost 9; bases outside the gene matches: 5. CDR3 length: 13 residues. Original methodology: Estimates of nucleated cell counts were drawn from the amplification of reference gene primers. The repertoire was sequenced with immunoSEQ multiplex PCR; TCRdb's copy has only in-frame clones and lacks some. For V, J and clone size, that table is used; D and trimming come from the DNA. Altogether approximately 180,000 clones are present, about 90% being singletons, with the ten largest covering 1% to 1.5%.

V gene TRBV5-4 combines with J gene TRBJ2-5; 7 bases align to TRBD2. What was sequenced was PBMCs or T cells enriched from blood (not recorded which). The TCR sequence derives from a human donor with acute COVID-19. The donor label of this sample is uncertain. CDR3 amino acids: CASSLDAGVAQYF. CDR3 bases: TGTGCCAGCAGCTTGGATGCGGGGGTGGCCCAGTACTTC.